The clone carrying this T cell receptor (beta chain) was observed a single time. Clones were sequenced by immunoSEQ multiplex PCR, and TCRdb holds only the in-frame ones, with some missing. The table has around 60,000 clones, approximately 86% seen once. Trimming removed 3 bases at V and 6 bases at J, with 14 bases between. The V gene's germline CDR1 is SGHRS and CDR2 YFSETQ. The CDR3 runs to 14 residues. Single viable CD3+CD4+CD8-CD45RO+ cells were sorted as the memory CD4+ T cells. Positive selection with CD4 microbeads enriched total CD4+ T cells. This record belongs to a study of memory CD4+ T cells and cytomegalovirus serostatus.

The receptor was derived from an adult in good health and CMV-seronegative. Some clones in this sample may be carry-over from other donors' samples. Sequencing was performed on memory CD4+ T cells from blood. This rearrangement joins TRBV5-1 to TRBJ2-3; possibly TRBD2 for D (6 bases). CDR3: CASSSAGDSDTQYF. CDR3 in DNA: TGCGCCAGCAGCTCGGCCGGGGACTCGGATACGCAGTATTTT.